The 26 T cell receptor beta chains given below trace back to one sample, sequenced in a study of shared clonotypes between healthy human individuals (dated by TCRdb to about 2020). CD8 naive samples were obtained by positive selection for CCR7 among CD45RO-negative cells, yielding a CD45RA+CCR7+ population from which TemRA cells were excluded. Libraries were constructed by the immunoSEQ multiplex PCR assay. TCRdb's version of the immuneACCESS table is confined to in-frame rearrangements and falls short of the full clone set. An unresolved V gene accounts for under half of the shortfall where checked; the remainder is of unknown origin. The sample yields millions of clones; 85% to 95% were counted once. The ten largest clones take up more than 1.5% of the sample. The sample comprised naive CD8+ T cells from PBMCs. The label giving this sample's cell subset or site can be read as: CD45RA+CCR7+. These receptors all come from a man younger than 35 in good health. Some clones in this sample may be carry-over from other donors' samples.

This clone was observed a single time. V and J are TRBV28 and TRBJ2-7; TRBD1 matches at 9 bases. Germline CDR1 MDHEN, CDR2 SYDVKM. This CDR3 comprises 16 residues. The junction had 16 bases not matched to a gene; V was cut back by 8 bases and J by 5 bases. CDR3 region: CASYPNVRDRVHEQYF. The CDR3, as DNA: TGTGCCAGCTATCCAAACGTCCGGGACAGGGTCCACGAGCAGTACTTC.

This clone was detected only once. This specimen includes other DNA sequences encoding the same CDR3. This rearrangement joins TRBV28 to TRBJ2-7; TRBD2 agrees at 10 bases. J gave up 1 base and V 5 bases, and 2 bases lay outside the gene matches. Germline V gene data show CDR1 as MDHEN and CDR2 as SYDVKM. The CDR3 covers 14 residues. The CDR3 is CASSLAGESYEQYF. The CDR3 DNA reads TGTGCCAGCAGTCTAGCGGGAGAATCCTACGAGCAGTACTTC.

The chain carries TRBV28 and TRBJ2-1; tentative D call: TRBD2 (6 bases). With 7 bases removed from V and 6 bases from J, the gap between germline ends came to 19 bases. The CDR3 covers 15 residues. Germline V gene sequence: CDR1 MDHEN, CDR2 SYDVKM. The CDR3 bases are TGTGCCAGCAAGGCCGGGGTAAGCGGGCCCAATGAGCAGTTCTTC. Protein product: CASKAGVSGPNEQFF.

The V call is TRBV9, the J call TRBJ2-7, with D perhaps matching TRBD1 (6 bases). The CDR3 consists of 15 residues. Germline V gene lookup returns CDR1 SGDLS and CDR2 YYNGEE. Trimming pared 3 bases from V and 2 bases from J, leaving 15 bases between. This CDR3 reads CASSEAQGSPYEQYF. In nucleotides, the CDR3 is TGTGCCAGCAGCGAGGCCCAGGGGTCTCCCTACGAGCAGTACTTC.

The chain links TRBV11-2 to TRBJ2-7; 9 nucleotides align to TRBD1. The CDR3 is 16 residues long. V shed 1 base, J shed 3 bases, and the junction held 7 bases outside the gene matches. Germline values: CDR1 SGHAT, CDR2 FQNNGV. DNA for the CDR3: TGTGCCAGCAGCTTAGGGGGAGGGACAGGGATCTACGAGCAGTACTTC. This encodes CASSLGGGTGIYEQYF.

V usage is TRBV9 and J usage is TRBJ2-1, with D perhaps TRBD1 or TRBD2 (5 bases each). The CDR3 length is 14 residues. V lost 4 bases, J lost 6 bases, and 14 bases lay in between. The germline CDR1 and CDR2 sequences are SGDLS and YYNGEE. For the CDR3, the DNA is TGTGCCAGCAGCTCGGGACGAAGTGTCAATGAGCAGTTCTTC. Translated: CASSSGRSVNEQFF.

This chain uses TRBV6-4 with TRBJ1-2; TRBD1 aligns across 11 bases. This CDR3 spans 15 amino acids. Per germline, CDR1 MRHNA and CDR2 SNTAGT. V was pared by 3 bases and J by 4 bases, with 4 bases of the junction left unmatched. The CDR3: CASSEDRGPGYGYTF. Here the CDR3 DNA reads TGTGCCAGCAGTGAGGACAGGGGGCCGGGCTATGGCTACACCTTC.

The gene calls are TRBV27 and TRBJ2-3; D might be TRBD2 (5 bases). This CDR3 is 14 amino acids long. Germline CDR1 is MNHEY and CDR2 is SMNVEV (reference sequence). V was cut by 3 bases and J by 5 bases, with 12 bases left in between. CDR3 in amino acids: CASSLIGDRDTQYF. The CDR3 DNA reads as TGTGCCAGCAGTTTGATCGGGGATAGAGATACGCAGTATTTT.

The V gene is TRBV5-1, the J gene TRBJ2-7, with unresolved D. This CDR3 is 14 amino acids long. Germline values: CDR1 SGHRS, CDR2 YFSETQ. Trimming stripped 3 bases from V and 7 bases from J, with 17 bases between. CDR3 sequence (DNA): TGCGCCAGCAGCTCCTCGGGCAGGACGGGTGAGCAGTACTTC. Protein sequence: CASSSSGRTGEQYF. Full variable domain (missing parts from reference TRBV5-1 and TRBJ2-7): KAGVTQTPRYLIKTRGQQVTLSCSPISGHRSVSWYQQTPGQGLQFLFEYFSETQRNKGNFPGRFSGRQFSNSRSEMNVSTLELGDSALYLCASSSSGRTGEQYFGPGTRLTVT.

The chain uses TRBV28 and TRBJ1-5; D uncertain. CDR1 and CDR2 (germline): MDHEN, SYDVKM. V was clipped by 8 bases and J by 3 bases, with 14 bases between them. The CDR3 spans 14 residues. CDR3 DNA: TGTGCCAGCCGATTTGGAGGTAACAATCAGCCCCAGCATTTT. Translation gives CASRFGGNNQPQHF.

As concerns this clone: This same CDR3 is encoded by further DNA sequences in the sample. V gene TRBV11-2 combines with J gene TRBJ1-2; D is perhaps TRBD1 (5 bases). Germline-derived CDR1 and CDR2 are SGHAT and FQNNGV. CDR3 length: 12 amino acids. Trimming removed 1 base from V and 8 bases from J, with 8 bases in between. This CDR3 reads CASSLGRDGYTF. CDR3 in DNA: TGTGCCAGCAGCTTAGGCAGGGACGGCTACACCTTC.

The chain uses TRBV30 and TRBJ2-3; unclear D gene. The CDR3 sequence is 14 residues long. Germline CDR1 is GTSNPN and CDR2 is SVGIG (reference sequence). V lost 0 bases and J lost 4, with 11 bases in between. The CDR3 coding sequence is TGTGCCTGGAGTGTACCGGTCGGTTCAGATACGCAGTATTTT. It translates to CAWSVPVGSDTQYF.

The chain links TRBV11-2 to TRBJ2-6; D uncertain. CDR3 size: 13 residues. CDR1 is SGHAT, CDR2 FQNNGV, per germline. Trimming pared 4 bases from V and 7 bases from J, leaving 8 bases between. CDR3 in amino acids: CASSSTLANVLTF. The CDR3 nucleotides are TGTGCCAGCAGCTCCACGCTCGCCAACGTCCTGACTTTC.

The chain recombines TRBV29-1 with TRBJ2-7; D might be TRBD2 (6 bases). This CDR3 region has 13 residues. Per the germline V gene, CDR1 is SQVTM and CDR2 is ANQGSEA. Trimming took 7 bases from V and 1 from J, leaving 14 bases between them. The CDR3 is CSGGVGNSYEQYF. The DNA for the CDR3 is TGCAGCGGCGGGGTGGGTAATTCCTACGAGCAGTACTTC.

This clone was seen a single time. V and J are TRBV27 and TRBJ2-7; tentatively, D is TRBD1 (6 bases). The CDR3 is 17 residues long. Trimming cost V 5 bases and J 5 bases, with 25 bases left between them. Germline CDR1 reads MNHEY; CDR2 reads SMNVEV (reference sequence). CDR3 nucleotide sequence: TGTGCCAGCAGTAAATCCTACACAACAGGGCGCCTCGACGAGCAGTACTTC. Translating it yields CASSKSYTTGRLDEQYF.

This clone was counted only a few times. The gene calls are TRBV28 and TRBJ1-5; 11 bases are a match to TRBD1. CDR3 length: 14 residues. V dropped 6 bases and J dropped 3; count of bases not matched to a gene: 1. Per germline, CDR1 MDHEN and CDR2 SYDVKM. The CDR3 sequence: CASRDRGHNQPQHF. The CDR3 DNA reads TGTGCCAGCAGGGACAGGGGGCACAATCAGCCCCAGCATTTT.

The table lists this clone with a count of one. V is TRBV27 and J is TRBJ1-2, with 7 bases aligning to TRBD1. Trimming at V came to 5 bases and at J to 4 bases, leaving 10 bases not matched to a gene. This CDR3 is built from 15 residues. The germline CDR1 and CDR2 sequences are MNHEY and SMNVEV (reference sequence). The CDR3 DNA follows: TGTGCCAGCAGTCCCCGACAGGGTTCCCCCTATGGCTACACCTTC. Translating gives CASSPRQGSPYGYTF.

The CDR3 nucleotides are TGTGCCAGCAGCCAAGATCTGCCTAGCGGCAGATCCTACGAGCAGTACTTC. Translated: CASSQDLPSGRSYEQYF. The rearrangement links TRBV4-2 to TRBJ2-7; 7 bases are shared with TRBD2. CDR3 length: 17 residues. V shed 0 bases and J 1 base; nucleotides not matched to a gene: 9. In germline, CDR1 is LGHNA, CDR2 YNFKEQ.

Turning to this clone: Other DNA sequences in this specimen translate into the identical CDR3. V and J are TRBV28 and TRBJ1-3; unclear D gene. The CDR3 has 13 residues. The V end lost 4 bases, the J end lost 1 base, and 5 bases lay between the germline ends. Germline CDR1 reads MDHEN; CDR2 reads SYDVKM. The CDR3 region is CASSWSSGNTIYF. In DNA form, the CDR3 reads TGTGCCAGCAGTTGGTCGTCTGGAAACACCATATATTTT.

The V gene is TRBV7-2, the J gene TRBJ1-2; TRBD1 matches at 9 bases. Germline V gene lookup returns CDR1 SGHTA and CDR2 FQGNSA. The CDR3 runs to 14 residues. The trim removed 2 bases at V and 5 bases at J, leaving 3 bases unmatched. The CDR3 sequence is CASSLRDRVYGYTF. CDR3 nucleotides: TGTGCCAGCAGCTTACGGGACAGGGTATATGGCTACACCTTC.

The chain carries TRBV30 and TRBJ2-3, with a weak D call TRBD2 (6 bases). CDR1 and CDR2 (germline): GTSNPN, SVGIG (reference sequence). The CDR3 is 15 amino acids. Trimming left V 2 bases short and J 5 bases short, with 17 bases between. Written as DNA, the CDR3 is TGTGCCTGGAGTTTAACCGGGAGTACAAGAGATACGCAGTATTTT. Protein sequence: CAWSLTGSTRDTQYF.

V usage is TRBV30 and J usage is TRBJ2-7; no firm D call. Per germline, CDR1 GTSNPN and CDR2 SVGIG (reference sequence). The CDR3 has 12 amino acids. The ends were cut back, 2 bases at V and 12 bases at J, with 17 bases in the middle. CDR3 protein: CAWSTHIAWRYF. The CDR3 nucleotides read TGTGCCTGGAGTACACATATAGCTTGGAGGTACTTC.

The chain links TRBV28 to TRBJ1-1; D is uncertain. Germline V gene sequence: CDR1 MDHEN, CDR2 SYDVKM. V lost 2 bases and J lost 0, with 10 bases in between. The CDR3 contains 15 residues. The CDR3 sequence is CASSLGPPMNTEAFF. DNA for the CDR3: TGTGCCAGCAGTTTAGGGCCTCCGATGAACACTGAAGCTTTCTTT.

The gene calls are TRBV29-1 and TRBJ1-1; 7 positions match TRBD1. Germline V gene lookup returns CDR1 SQVTM and CDR2 ANQGSEA. Unmatched junction bases numbered 4, after V lost 6 bases and J lost 0 bases. CDR3 length: 13 residues. The CDR3 loop is CSVGTAMNTEAFF. The CDR3 nucleotides read TGCAGCGTCGGGACAGCGATGAACACTGAAGCTTTCTTT. Filled out from reference TRBV29-1 and TRBJ1-1, the complete variable domain reads SAVISQKPSRDICQRGTSLTIQCQVDSQVTMMFWYRQQPGQSLTLIATANQGSEATYESGFVIDKFPISRPNLTFSTLTVSNMSPEDSSIYLCSVGTAMNTEAFFGQGTRLTVV.

The rearrangement uses TRBV5-1 and TRBJ2-5, with TRBD2 identical over 10 bases. After removal of 0 bases from V and 5 bases from J, the junction contained 10 bases not matched to a gene. Germline CDR1 and CDR2: SGHRS and YFSETQ. The CDR3 contains 17 residues. CDR3 region: CASSLGLAGELGETQYF. CDR3 in DNA: TGCGCCAGCAGCTTGGGGCTAGCGGGAGAATTGGGGGAGACCCAGTACTTC.

The CDR3 is CASSLDRAFTYNEQFF. CDR3 sequence (DNA): TGTGCCAGCAGCTTAGATCGGGCGTTCACCTACAATGAGCAGTTCTTC. This chain links TRBV11-2 with TRBJ2-1, with D hard to call. With 0 bases removed from V and 2 bases from J, the gap between germline ends came to 11 bases. Germline values: CDR1 SGHAT, CDR2 FQNNGV. This CDR3 has 16 residues.